This T cell receptor (beta chain) was sequenced for a study of tumor-infiltrating lymphocytes in primary liver carcinoma. The count of this clonotype is one. Its matching antigen is unknown. Being one base from a much bigger clone, this may be a read error. The conserved phenylalanine or tryptophan normally closing the CDR3 is absent here, so this likely arose from a read error. General study results and limits: Tumors reached a significantly greater top-250-clone fraction than blood did (p = 0.039). Tumor region pairs showed greater overlap than either tumor-adjacent or tumor-blood pairs did.

From 500 to 600 ng of total RNA, TCR beta-specific cDNA was reverse-transcribed using a constant-region primer. What produced the TCR beta libraries was three nested multiplex PCR rounds using slightly modified ARM-PCR. Each of the first two PCR rounds ran approximately 9 cycles with TRBV1-TRBV30 forward and C-beta reverse primers. TCRdb recomputed calls from the multiplex PCR reads with MiXCR, one row per CDR3 protein. This sample has about 200,000 distinct CDR3 sequences, with 65% found just once. Germline DNA was also extracted, with blood RNA taken from unsorted whole blood. The germline V gene has CDR1 SGHNT and CDR2 YYREEE (reference sequence). The CDR3 has 15 amino acids. V lost 1 base to trimming and J lost 1 base; unmatched junction nucleotides: 4.

This TCR came from a woman aged 55-69 years with primary liver carcinoma and hepatitis B virus infection. This chain links TRBV5-4 with TRBJ2-5, with 7 bases matching TRBD1. Sequenced input: peripheral blood. CDR3 sequence (DNA): TGTGCCAGCAGCTTGTCAACAGGGGCCCAAGAGACCCAGTACTTA. Residues: CASSLSTGAQETQYL.